The 5 T cell receptor beta chains below come from one sample, sequenced in a study of blood T cell repertoires in COVID-19. Sequencing was performed with immunoSEQ multiplex PCR; in TCRdb, only in-frame clones are kept and a portion is missing. Found here are over 350,000 clones, more than 80% of them singletons; the top ten hold roughly 1.4%. Material for sequencing was peripheral blood. The receptors here all came from a woman under 40 with active or convalescent COVID-19.

The chain is built from TRBV6-5 and TRBJ2-1; the D gene is possibly TRBD1 (6 bases). CDR3 length equals 14 residues. V shed 7 bases and J shed 2 bases, with 12 bases lying between them. The germline gives CDR1 MNHEY, CDR2 SVGAGI. The CDR3 DNA is TGTGCCAGCAACAGGGCAGGAACCTACAATGAGCAGTTCTTC. Protein: CASNRAGTYNEQFF.

The chain employs TRBV15 and TRBJ1-2; TRBD1 aligns across 11 bases. The CDR3 consists of 15 residues. Unmatched junction bases numbered 6, after V lost 1 base and J lost 8 bases. Germline V CDR1 and CDR2: LNHNV, YYDKDF (reference sequence). For the CDR3, the DNA is TGTGCCACCAGCAGAGGAGGACAGGGGGCGCGAGGCTACACCTTC. This translates into CATSRGGQGARGYTF.

This chain links TRBV12-3 or TRBV12-4 with TRBJ2-3, with D tentatively TRBD1 (7 bases). The CDR3 consists of 13 residues. Deletions cut 5 bases from V and 6 bases from J, with 12 bases between. CDR3 protein: CASSPTGRDTQYF. CDR3 DNA sequence: TGTGCCAGCAGTCCGACAGGGAGGGATACGCAGTATTTT.

The chain links TRBV6-2 or TRBV6-3 to TRBJ2-7, with D maybe TRBD2 (6 bases). V was cut by 4 bases and J by 4 bases, with 14 bases left in between. CDR1 and CDR2 from the germline V gene are MNHEY and SVGEGT. This CDR3 region has 14 residues. CDR3 sequence (DNA): TGTGCCAGCAGTTCTGTGTTAGCGGATTACGAGCAGTACTTC. Its translation: CASSSVLADYEQYF.

The chain links TRBV2 to TRBJ2-3; D possibly corresponds to TRBD2 (6 bases). The germline V gene encodes CDR1 SNHLY and CDR2 FYNNEI. Trimming left V 11 bases short and J 5 bases short, with 17 bases between. The CDR3 covers 13 residues. CDR3 sequence reads: CAAVSKGGDTQYF. The DNA for the CDR3 is TGTGCCGCAGTCTCTAAGGGAGGAGATACGCAGTATTTT.